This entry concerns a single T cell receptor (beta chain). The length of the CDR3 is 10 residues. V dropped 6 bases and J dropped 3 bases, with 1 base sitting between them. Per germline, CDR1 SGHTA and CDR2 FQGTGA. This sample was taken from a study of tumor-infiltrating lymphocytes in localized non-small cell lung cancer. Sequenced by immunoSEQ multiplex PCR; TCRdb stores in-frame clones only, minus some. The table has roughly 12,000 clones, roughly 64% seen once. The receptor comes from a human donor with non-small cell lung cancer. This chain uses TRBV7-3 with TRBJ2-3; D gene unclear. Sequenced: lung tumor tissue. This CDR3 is CASRTDTQYF. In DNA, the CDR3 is TGTGCCAGCAGGACAGATACGCAGTATTTT.